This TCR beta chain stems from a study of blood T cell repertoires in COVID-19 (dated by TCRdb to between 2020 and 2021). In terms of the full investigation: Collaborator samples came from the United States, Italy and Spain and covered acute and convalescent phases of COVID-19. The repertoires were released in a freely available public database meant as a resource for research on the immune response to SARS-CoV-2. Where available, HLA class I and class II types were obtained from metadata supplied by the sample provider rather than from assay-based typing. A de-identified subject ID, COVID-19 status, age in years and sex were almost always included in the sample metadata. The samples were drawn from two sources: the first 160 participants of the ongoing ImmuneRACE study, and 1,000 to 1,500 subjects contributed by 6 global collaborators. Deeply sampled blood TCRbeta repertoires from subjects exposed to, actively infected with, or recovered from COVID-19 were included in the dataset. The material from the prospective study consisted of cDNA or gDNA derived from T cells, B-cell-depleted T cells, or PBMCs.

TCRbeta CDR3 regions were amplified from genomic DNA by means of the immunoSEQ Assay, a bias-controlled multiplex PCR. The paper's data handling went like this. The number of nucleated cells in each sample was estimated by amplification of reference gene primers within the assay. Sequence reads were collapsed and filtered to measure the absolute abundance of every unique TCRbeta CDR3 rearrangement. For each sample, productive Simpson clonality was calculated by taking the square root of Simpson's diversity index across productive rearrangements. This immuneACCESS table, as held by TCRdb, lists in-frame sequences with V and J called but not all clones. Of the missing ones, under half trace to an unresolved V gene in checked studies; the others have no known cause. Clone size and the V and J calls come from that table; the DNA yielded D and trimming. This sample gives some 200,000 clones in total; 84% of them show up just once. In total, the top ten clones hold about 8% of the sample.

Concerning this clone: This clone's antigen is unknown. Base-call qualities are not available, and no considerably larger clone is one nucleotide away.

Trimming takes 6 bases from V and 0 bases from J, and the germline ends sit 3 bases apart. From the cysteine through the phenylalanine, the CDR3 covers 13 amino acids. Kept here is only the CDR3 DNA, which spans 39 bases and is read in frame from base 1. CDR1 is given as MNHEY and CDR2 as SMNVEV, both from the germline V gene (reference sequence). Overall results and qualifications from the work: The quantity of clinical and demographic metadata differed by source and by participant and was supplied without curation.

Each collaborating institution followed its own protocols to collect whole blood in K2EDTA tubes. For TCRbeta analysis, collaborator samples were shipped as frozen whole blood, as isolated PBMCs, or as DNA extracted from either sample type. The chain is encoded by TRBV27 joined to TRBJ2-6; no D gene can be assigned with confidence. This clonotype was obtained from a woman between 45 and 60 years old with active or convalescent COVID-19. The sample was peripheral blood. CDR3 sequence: CASSSSGANVLTF. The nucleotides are TGTGCCAGCAGCAGCTCTGGGGCCAACGTCCTGACTTTC. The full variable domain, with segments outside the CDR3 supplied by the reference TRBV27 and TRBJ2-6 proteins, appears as EAQVTQNPRYLITVTGKKLTVTCSQNMNHEYMSWYRQDPGLGLRQIYYSMNVEVTDKGDVPEGYKVSRKEKRNFPLILESPSPNQTSLYFCASSSSGANVLTFGAGSRLTVL.